This TCR beta chain was sequenced during a study of cytomegalovirus exposure and HLA in healthy donors. This clone was seen a handful of times. PCR involved 60 Vbeta and 13 Jbeta primers. Sequencing used immunoSEQ multiplex PCR; TCRdb keeps in-frame clones, though not all of them. The sample records 70,000 to 95,000 clones, 65% to 80% being singletons. The CDR3 has 14 amino acids. V was trimmed by 5 bases and J by 10 bases, leaving 17 bases between them. Germline V CDR1 and CDR2: SEHNR, FQNEAQ (reference sequence). This chain joins TRBV7-9 and TRBJ1-4, with D maybe TRBD1 (5 bases). The receptor was derived from a man aged 25-40 years in good health and CMV-seropositive. What was sequenced was PBMCs. Written as DNA, the CDR3 is TGTGCCAGCAGCACAACAGGAAGCATTGCAAAACTGTTTTTT. Protein: CASSTTGSIAKLFF.